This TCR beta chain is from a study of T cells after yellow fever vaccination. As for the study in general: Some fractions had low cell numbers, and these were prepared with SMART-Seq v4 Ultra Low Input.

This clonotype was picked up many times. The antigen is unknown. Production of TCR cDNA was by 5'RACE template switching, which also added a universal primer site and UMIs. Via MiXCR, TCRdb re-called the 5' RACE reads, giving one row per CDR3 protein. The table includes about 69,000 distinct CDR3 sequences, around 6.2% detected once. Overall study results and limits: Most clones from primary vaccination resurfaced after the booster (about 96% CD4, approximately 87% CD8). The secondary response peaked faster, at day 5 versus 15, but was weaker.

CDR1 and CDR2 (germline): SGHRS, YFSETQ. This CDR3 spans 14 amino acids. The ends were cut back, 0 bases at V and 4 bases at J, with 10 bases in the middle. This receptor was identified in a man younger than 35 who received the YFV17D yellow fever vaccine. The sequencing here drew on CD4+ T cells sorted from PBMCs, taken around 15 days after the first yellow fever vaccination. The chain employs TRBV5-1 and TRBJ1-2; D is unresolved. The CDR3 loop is CASSLDPGGYGYTF. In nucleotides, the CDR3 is TGCGCCAGCAGCTTGGATCCAGGCGGCTATGGCTACACCTTC.